A selection of T cell receptor beta chains follows, all from one sample in a study of technical replicates of blood from a few donors. Produced via immunoSEQ multiplex PCR; TCRdb's table is partial and in-frame only. The data hold about 75,000 clones, with around 97% observed a single time. The sample consisted of T cells isolated from PBMCs. These receptors originate from a human donor in good health. Each CDR3 is given with its conserved first and last residue. D genes are given only for firm matches. The size field is filled for only some rows; it gives once, few, many or a size class.

d_call	v_call	clone_size	j_call	cdr3_aa	cdr3_nt
NA	TRBV7-2	NA	TRBJ2-7	CASSLASVSYEQYF	TGTGCCAGCAGCTTAGCGTCGGTATCCTACGAGCAGTACTTC
NA	TRBV30	NA	TRBJ2-3	CAWSVDREIDTQYF	TGTGCCTGGAGTGTCGACCGGGAGATAGATACGCAGTATTTT
NA	TRBV30	NA	TRBJ2-7	CAWSVGLRTYEQYF	TGTGCCTGGAGTGTCGGACTGCGGACCTACGAGCAGTACTTC
NA	TRBV4-3	NA	TRBJ2-2	CASSQQDTLNTGELFF	TGCGCCAGCAGCCAACAGGACACACTAAACACCGGGGAGCTGTTTTTT
TRBD1	TRBV11-2	NA	TRBJ2-5	CASSLGGYRGETQYF	TGTGCCAGCAGCTTAGGAGGGTACAGGGGAGAGACCCAGTACTTC
TRBD1	TRBV18	once	TRBJ1-1	CASSPAPGQFTFF	TGTGCCAGCTCACCGGCTCCGGGACAGTTTACTTTCTTT
NA	TRBV9	NA	TRBJ2-2	CASSSRGMPNTGELFF	TGTGCCAGCAGCAGTAGAGGGATGCCGAACACCGGGGAGCTGTTTTTT
TRBD2	TRBV7-3	NA	TRBJ2-1	CASSLAGGLYNEQFF	TGTGCCAGCAGCCTAGCGGGAGGACTATACAATGAGCAGTTCTTC
NA	TRBV5-6	NA	TRBJ1-1	CASSFSTLITEAFF	TGTGCCAGCAGCTTTTCAACCCTAATCACCGAAGCTTTCTTT
TRBD1	TRBV5-4	NA	TRBJ2-7	CASSLGRDRDYEQYF	TGTGCCAGCAGCTTGGGAAGGGACAGGGACTACGAGCAGTACTTC
NA	TRBV6-5	NA	TRBJ1-1	CASSYSKGVEAFF	TGTGCCAGCAGTTACTCGAAGGGAGTAGAAGCTTTCTTT
TRBD1	TRBV11-3	NA	TRBJ1-1	CASSKDRGLSEAFF	TGTGCCAGCAGCAAGGACAGGGGGCTGTCTGAAGCTTTCTTT
NA	TRBV7-8	NA	TRBJ1-1	CASSSDITGITEAFF	TGTGCCAGCAGCTCAGATATTACAGGGATTACTGAAGCTTTCTTT
NA	TRBV6-6	NA	TRBJ1-1	CATHQTGGLIGTEAFF	TGTGCCACCCATCAAACGGGAGGACTAATAGGGACTGAAGCTTTCTTT
NA	TRBV9	NA	TRBJ1-4	CASRSGISEKLFF	TGTGCCAGCAGATCGGGTATCAGTGAAAAACTGTTTTTT
NA	TRBV7-8	NA	TRBJ1-3	CASSLGLSGNTIYF	TGTGCCAGCAGCTTAGGATTGAGTGGAAACACCATATATTTT
NA	TRBV30	once	TRBJ2-2	CAYRTGELFF	TGTGCCTACAGGACCGGGGAGCTGTTTTTT
NA	TRBV25-1	NA	TRBJ2-1	CASSEWTDNEQFF	TGTGCCAGCAGTGAATGGACAGACAATGAGCAGTTCTTC
NA	TRBV11-3	NA	TRBJ2-7	CASMGGTAYEQYF	TGTGCCAGCATGGGGGGTACCGCCTACGAGCAGTACTTC
TRBD2	TRBV11-3	NA	TRBJ2-1	CASSLEAGEGGVNEQFF	TGTGCCAGCAGCTTAGAAGCGGGAGAAGGTGGGGTCAATGAGCAGTTCTTC
TRBD1	TRBV11-3	NA	TRBJ2-2	CASSPGQANTGELFF	TGTGCCAGCAGCCCGGGACAGGCGAACACCGGGGAGCTGTTTTTT
TRBD2	TRBV5-1	NA	TRBJ2-7	CASSPQGLDYEQYF	TGCGCCAGCAGCCCACAAGGACTAGACTACGAGCAGTACTTC
TRBD2	TRBV6-1	NA	TRBJ2-3	CASSEPAGITDTQYF	TGTGCCAGCAGTGAACCAGCGGGAATCACAGATACGCAGTATTTT
NA	TRBV10-3	NA	TRBJ2-1	CAISESGGYSYNEQFF	TGTGCCATCAGTGAGTCGGGAGGCTACTCCTACAATGAGCAGTTCTTC
NA	TRBV7-9	NA	TRBJ1-5	CASSYRGSSNQPQHF	TGTGCCAGCAGCTATAGGGGGTCGAGCAATCAGCCCCAGCATTTT
NA	TRBV27	NA	TRBJ1-6	CASSTIGQGGYNSPLHF	TGTGCCAGCAGCACTATCGGTCAGGGAGGATATAATTCACCCCTCCACTTT
NA	TRBV28	NA	TRBJ1-5	CASSLPVYSNQPQHF	TGTGCCAGCAGTTTACCGGTTTATAGCAATCAGCCCCAGCATTTT
NA	TRBV6-5	NA	TRBJ1-1	CASTRGTEAFF	TGTGCCAGCACGCGGGGGACTGAAGCTTTCTTT
NA	TRBV11-3	NA	TRBJ2-7	CASSLSRVGEQYF	TGTGCCAGCAGCTTAAGTCGGGTTGGCGAGCAGTACTTC
TRBD2	TRBV30	NA	TRBJ2-1	CAWSNNLAGVPGFF	TGTGCCTGGAGTAATAATCTAGCGGGAGTTCCCGGATTCTTC
TRBD1	TRBV10-3	NA	TRBJ2-2	CAISDGTVTGELFF	TGTGCCATCAGTGATGGGACAGTCACCGGGGAGCTGTTTTTT
NA	TRBV29-1	NA	TRBJ1-2	CSVDPGNYGYTF	TGCAGCGTTGATCCAGGAAACTATGGCTACACCTTC
TRBD2	TRBV7-3	NA	TRBJ2-7	CASSPTASGAIIEQYF	TGTGCCAGCAGCCCCACAGCTAGCGGGGCCATAATCGAGCAGTACTTC
NA	TRBV4-2	NA	TRBJ2-1	CASSQSSRSSYNEQFF	TGTGCCAGCAGCCAATCTAGCCGGAGCTCCTACAATGAGCAGTTCTTC
NA	TRBV27	NA	TRBJ2-1	CASSLLQSSLPFF	TGTGCCAGCAGTTTACTCCAATCTAGCCTTCCGTTCTTC
TRBD1	TRBV7-9	NA	TRBJ2-7	CASSSRDRGLYEQYF	TGTGCCAGCAGCTCCCGGGACAGGGGTCTCTACGAGCAGTACTTC